Listed below are T cell receptor beta chains from one sample, sequenced in a study of cytomegalovirus exposure and HLA in healthy donors. The repertoire was sequenced with immunoSEQ multiplex PCR; TCRdb's copy has only in-frame clones and lacks some. Among roughly 150,000 clones listed, around three quarters were seen once. What was sequenced was PBMCs. The receptors stem from a woman aged 40 to 50 in good health and CMV-seronegative. Each CDR3 is given with its conserved first and last residue. A D gene is named only where the DNA matches it firmly. The size of a clone is reported for some rows only, either as once, few or many, or as a class for expanded clones.

j_call,v_call,clone_size,d_call,cdr3_nt,cdr3_aa
TRBJ2-1,TRBV5-1,-,-,TGCGCCAGCAGCTTACAGGGCAATGAGCAGTTCTTC,CASSLQGNEQFF
TRBJ2-5,TRBV6-1,once,-,TGTGCCAGCAGTCAACTGCGGGACGGGGAAGAGACCCAGTACTTC,CASSQLRDGEETQYF
TRBJ1-1,TRBV7-9,-,TRBD1,TGTGCCAGCAGCTGGGGACAGATGAACACTGAAGCTTTCTTT,CASSWGQMNTEAFF
TRBJ1-4,TRBV6-1,-,-,TGTGCCATCAGCAGGGAAAGAAATGAAAAACTGTTTTTT,CAISRERNEKLFF
TRBJ1-1,TRBV4-1,few,-,TGCGCCAGCAGCCAAGGAGAAACAGCCCTGAACACTGAAGCTTTCTTT,CASSQGETALNTEAFF
TRBJ2-1,TRBV11-2,-,TRBD2,TGTGCCAGCGGAGGACTAGTCAATGAGCAGTTCTTC,CASGGLVNEQFF
TRBJ2-7,TRBV7-3,-,TRBD1,TGTGCCAGCAGCTTGGACAGGGGACCCTACGAGCAGTACTTC,CASSLDRGPYEQYF
TRBJ1-1,TRBV4-1,-,TRBD1,TGCGCCAGCAGCCAAGCCCCGGACAGGGCGACCACTGAAGCTTTCTTT,CASSQAPDRATTEAFF
TRBJ2-1,TRBV7-3,-,TRBD2,TGTGCCAGCAGCTTAAGAGCGGCTAGCGGGAGGAGGGATGAGCAGTTCTTC,CASSLRAASGRRDEQFF
TRBJ1-5,TRBV7-9,-,TRBD1,TGTGCCAGCAGCTTATCGACAGGGGGGAGCAATCAGCCCCAGCATTTT,CASSLSTGGSNQPQHF
TRBJ2-5,TRBV28,-,TRBD2,TGTGCCAGCAGTTTCGTCACTAGCGGGAGGGAGACCCAGTACTTC,CASSFVTSGRETQYF
TRBJ1-1,TRBV6-6,-,-,TGTGCCAGCAGGAGAGGAGTCATGAACACTGAAGCTTTCTTT,CASRRGVMNTEAFF
TRBJ2-1,TRBV6-1,-,TRBD2,TGTGCCAGCAGTGAAACCGGACTAGTGCTCTACAATGAGCAGTTCTTC,CASSETGLVLYNEQFF
TRBJ1-1,TRBV6-1,-,-,TGTGCCAGCAGTCCCCAGGGAGGCGGGAACACTGAAGCTTTCTTT,CASSPQGGGNTEAFF
TRBJ2-2,TRBV6-5,-,-,TGTGCCAGCAGTTACTCGGGGGGAACCGGGGAGCTGTTTTTT,CASSYSGGTGELFF
TRBJ2-4,TRBV9,-,TRBD1,TGTGCCAGCAGCGTAGCTAGTACAGGGGGCTTTGGCATTCAGTACTTC,CASSVASTGGFGIQYF
TRBJ2-1,TRBV2,few,TRBD1,TGTGCCAGCAGGGACAGGGGCTACAATGAGCAGTTCTTC,CASRDRGYNEQFF
TRBJ1-2,TRBV18,-,TRBD1,TGTGCCAGCTCACCCACGACAGGGGTGGACTATGGCTACACCTTC,CASSPTTGVDYGYTF
TRBJ2-7,TRBV7-2,-,-,TGTGCCAGCAGCTCGTACTGGAGTACGGACAACGAGCAGTACTTC,CASSSYWSTDNEQYF
TRBJ2-7,TRBV5-1,few,-,TGCGCCAGTGGAATGGCGGGTACCTACGAGCAGTACTTC,CASGMAGTYEQYF
TRBJ2-5,TRBV27,-,-,TGTGCCAGCAGTCTAACAACGACAGGGAGGCAAGAGACCCAGTACTTC,CASSLTTTGRQETQYF
TRBJ2-7,TRBV9,-,TRBD2,TGTGCCAGCAGCGTAGGCGGTAGCGGGAGGGGGCCGTACGAGCAGTACTTC,CASSVGGSGRGPYEQYF
TRBJ1-1,TRBV28,-,TRBD1,TGTGCCAGCAGTTTATGGGGGACAGGGGGCACTGAAGCTTTCTTT,CASSLWGTGGTEAFF
TRBJ1-5,TRBV6-1,-,-,TGTGCCAGCAGTGAAATGCGGGGTTCCTGGCAGCCCCAGCATTTT,CASSEMRGSWQPQHF
TRBJ1-3,TRBV30,once,TRBD1,TGTGCCTGGAGTGTCCGACAGGGCTCTGGAAACACCATATATTTT,CAWSVRQGSGNTIYF
TRBJ2-7,TRBV6-1,few,TRBD2,TGTGCCAGCAGTGAAGCGGGGACTAGCGGCTACGAGCAGTACTTC,CASSEAGTSGYEQYF
TRBJ1-2,TRBV19,-,TRBD1,TGTGCCAGTAGTCCCGGACAGGGCGGGTATGGCTACACCTTC,CASSPGQGGYGYTF
TRBJ2-1,TRBV15,-,-,TGTGCCACCAGCAGAGAATGGGGGGACAATGAGCAGTTCTTC,CATSREWGDNEQFF
TRBJ2-7,TRBV5-8,-,TRBD2,TGTGCCAGCAGCTTGGTCGGCGGGAGGGCTGACGAGCAGTACTTC,CASSLVGGRADEQYF
TRBJ1-5,TRBV6-1,few,TRBD1,TGTGCCAGCAACCCGACAGGGGGCAATCAGCCCCAGCATTTT,CASNPTGGNQPQHF
TRBJ2-7,TRBV5-1,-,-,TGCGCCAGCAGCTTCGAGGTGAGCTCCTACGAGCAGTACTTC,CASSFEVSSYEQYF
TRBJ2-6,TRBV27,-,-,TGTGCCAGCAGTTTATGGCAGGGTTTCTCTGGGGCCAACGTCCTGACTTTC,CASSLWQGFSGANVLTF
TRBJ1-5,TRBV19,-,TRBD1,TGTGCCAGTAACCGAGGACAGGGTAATCAGCCCCAGCATTTT,CASNRGQGNQPQHF
TRBJ1-2,TRBV2,once,TRBD1,TGTGCCAGCAGTGGAGGGGCGGGACAGGGTGGCGGCTATGGCTACACCTTC,CASSGGAGQGGGYGYTF
TRBJ2-6,TRBV19,-,TRBD1,TGTGCCAGTAGTTCTAGGGGGGGACAGGGTTTATCTGGGGCCAACGTCCTGACTTTC,CASSSRGGQGLSGANVLTF
TRBJ2-3,TRBV21-1,-,-,TGTGCCAGCAGCCCCCCTGAACAGGATACGCAGTATTTT,CASSPPEQDTQYF
TRBJ2-1,TRBV11-3,-,-,TGTGCCAGCAGCCAAGGGGGGGGAGTTGGGCTCTACAATGAGCAGTTCTTC,CASSQGGGVGLYNEQFF